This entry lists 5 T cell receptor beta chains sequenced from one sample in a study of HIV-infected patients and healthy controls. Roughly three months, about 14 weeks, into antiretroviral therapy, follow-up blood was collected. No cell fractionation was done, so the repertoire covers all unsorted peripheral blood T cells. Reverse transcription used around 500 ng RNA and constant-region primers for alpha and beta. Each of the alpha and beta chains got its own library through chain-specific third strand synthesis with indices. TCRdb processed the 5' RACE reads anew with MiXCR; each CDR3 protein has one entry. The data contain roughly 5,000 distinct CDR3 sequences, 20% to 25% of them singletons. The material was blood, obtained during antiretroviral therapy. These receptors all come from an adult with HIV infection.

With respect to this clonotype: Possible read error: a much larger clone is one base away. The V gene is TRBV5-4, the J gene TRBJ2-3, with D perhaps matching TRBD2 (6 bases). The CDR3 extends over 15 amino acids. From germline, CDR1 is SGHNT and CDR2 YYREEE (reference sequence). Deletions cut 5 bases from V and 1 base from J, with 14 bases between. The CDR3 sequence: CASRITSWGTDTQYF. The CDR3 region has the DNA TGTGCCAGCAGGATCACTAGCTGGGGCACAGATACGCAGTATTTT.

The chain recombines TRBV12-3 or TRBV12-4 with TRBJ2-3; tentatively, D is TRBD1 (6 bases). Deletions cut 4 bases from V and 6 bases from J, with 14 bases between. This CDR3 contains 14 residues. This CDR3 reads CASSWTVGSDTQYF. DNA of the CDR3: TGTGCCAGCAGTTGGACAGTGGGCTCCGATACGCAGTATTTT.

Here the CDR3 reads CASSLDLVGENNEQFF. The CDR3 DNA reads as TGCGCCAGCAGCCTGGATCTGGTTGGGGAGAACAATGAGCAGTTCTTC. The chain combines TRBV5-1 with TRBJ2-1; tentatively, D is TRBD2 (5 bases). Trimming pared 4 bases from V and 5 bases from J, leaving 19 bases between. Germline-derived CDR1 and CDR2 are SGHRS and YFSETQ. The CDR3 loop spans 16 amino acids.

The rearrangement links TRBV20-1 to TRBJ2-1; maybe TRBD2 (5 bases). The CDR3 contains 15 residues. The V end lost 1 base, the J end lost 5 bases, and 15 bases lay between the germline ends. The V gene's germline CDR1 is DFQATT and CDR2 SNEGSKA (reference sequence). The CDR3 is CSARAGPGNDNEQFF. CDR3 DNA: TGCAGTGCTAGAGCCGGACCCGGGAACGACAATGAGCAGTTCTTC.

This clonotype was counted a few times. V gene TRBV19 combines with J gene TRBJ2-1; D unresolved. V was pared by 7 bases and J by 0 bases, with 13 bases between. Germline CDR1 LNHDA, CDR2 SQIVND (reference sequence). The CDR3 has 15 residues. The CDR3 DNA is TGTGCCAGTACTCCCCGGCGGAGCTCCTACAATGAGCAGTTCTTC. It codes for CASTPRRSSYNEQFF.